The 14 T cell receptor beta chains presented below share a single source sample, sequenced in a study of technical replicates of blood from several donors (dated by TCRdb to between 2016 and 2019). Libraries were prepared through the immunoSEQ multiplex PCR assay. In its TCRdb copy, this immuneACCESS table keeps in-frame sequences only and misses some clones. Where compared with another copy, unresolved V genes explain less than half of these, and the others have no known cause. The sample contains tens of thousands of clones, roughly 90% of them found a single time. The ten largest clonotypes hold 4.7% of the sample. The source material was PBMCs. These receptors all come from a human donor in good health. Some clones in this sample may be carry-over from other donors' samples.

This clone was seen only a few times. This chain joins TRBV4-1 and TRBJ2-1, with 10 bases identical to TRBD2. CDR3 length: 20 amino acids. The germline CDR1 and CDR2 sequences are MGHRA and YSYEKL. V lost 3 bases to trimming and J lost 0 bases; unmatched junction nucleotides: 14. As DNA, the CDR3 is TGCGCCAGCAGCCAGATCGCGTCTAGCGGGGGCCTTAGCTCCTACAATGAGCAGTTCTTC. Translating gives CASSQIASSGGLSSYNEQFF.

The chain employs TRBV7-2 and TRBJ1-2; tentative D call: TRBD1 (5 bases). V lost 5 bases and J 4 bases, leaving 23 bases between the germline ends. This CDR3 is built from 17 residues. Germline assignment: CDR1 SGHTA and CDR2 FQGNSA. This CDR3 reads CASSTTAGEWVGYGYTF. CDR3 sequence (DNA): TGTGCCAGCAGCACGACAGCGGGGGAATGGGTGGGCTATGGCTACACCTTC.

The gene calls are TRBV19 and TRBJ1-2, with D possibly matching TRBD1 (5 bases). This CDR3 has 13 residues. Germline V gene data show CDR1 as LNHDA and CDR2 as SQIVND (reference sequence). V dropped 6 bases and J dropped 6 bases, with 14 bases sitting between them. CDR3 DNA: TGTGCCAGTAGCCCTCGGTGGGGGGATGGCTACACCTTC. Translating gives CASSPRWGDGYTF.

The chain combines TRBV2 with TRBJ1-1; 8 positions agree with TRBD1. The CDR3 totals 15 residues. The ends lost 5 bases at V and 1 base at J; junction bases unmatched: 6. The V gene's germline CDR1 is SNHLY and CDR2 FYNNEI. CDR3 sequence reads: CASSRQGMGNTEAFF. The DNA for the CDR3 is TGTGCCAGCAGTCGACAGGGGATGGGGAACACTGAAGCTTTCTTT.

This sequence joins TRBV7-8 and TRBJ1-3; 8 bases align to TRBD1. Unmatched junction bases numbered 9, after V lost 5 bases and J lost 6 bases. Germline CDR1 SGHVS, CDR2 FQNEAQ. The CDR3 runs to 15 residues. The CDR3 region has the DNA TGTGCCAGCAGCGCGCTGGACAGGGAACTAAACACCATATATTTT. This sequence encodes CASSALDRELNTIYF.

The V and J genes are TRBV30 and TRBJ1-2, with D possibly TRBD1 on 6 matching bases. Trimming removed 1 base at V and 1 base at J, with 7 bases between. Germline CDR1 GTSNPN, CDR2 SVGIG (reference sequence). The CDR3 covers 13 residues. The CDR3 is CAWSEDSNYGYTF. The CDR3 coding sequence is TGTGCCTGGAGTGAGGACAGTAACTATGGCTACACCTTC.

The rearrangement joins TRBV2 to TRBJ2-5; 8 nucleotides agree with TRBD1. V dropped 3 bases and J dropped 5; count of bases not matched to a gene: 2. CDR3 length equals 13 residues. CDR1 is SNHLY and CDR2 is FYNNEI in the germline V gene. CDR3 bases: TGTGCCAGCAGTGAGGACAGGGTTGAGACCCAGTACTTC. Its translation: CASSEDRVETQYF.

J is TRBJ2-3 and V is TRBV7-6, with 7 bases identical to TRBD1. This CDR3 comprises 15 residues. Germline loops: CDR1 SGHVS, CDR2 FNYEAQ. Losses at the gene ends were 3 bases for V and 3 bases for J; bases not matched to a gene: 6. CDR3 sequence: CASSFRDSGTDTQYF. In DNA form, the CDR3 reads TGTGCCAGCAGCTTCCGGGACAGTGGAACAGATACGCAGTATTTT.

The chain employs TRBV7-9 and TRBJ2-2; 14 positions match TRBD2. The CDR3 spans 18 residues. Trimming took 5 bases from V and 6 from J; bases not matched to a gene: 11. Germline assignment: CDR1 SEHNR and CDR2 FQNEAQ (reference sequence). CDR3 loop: CASSGWSGLAGDPGELFF. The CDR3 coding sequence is TGTGCCAGCAGCGGGTGGTCGGGACTAGCGGGAGACCCCGGGGAGCTGTTTTTT.

The CDR3 nucleotides read TGCGCCAGCAGCTGGCCTAGCGGGAGGCCAGGGGATACGCAGTATTTT. It codes for CASSWPSGRPGDTQYF. The genes are TRBV5-1 and TRBJ2-3; 11 bases match TRBD2. The ends lost 3 bases at V and 6 bases at J; junction bases unmatched: 9. This CDR3 comprises 16 residues. CDR1 and CDR2 from the germline V gene are SGHRS and YFSETQ.

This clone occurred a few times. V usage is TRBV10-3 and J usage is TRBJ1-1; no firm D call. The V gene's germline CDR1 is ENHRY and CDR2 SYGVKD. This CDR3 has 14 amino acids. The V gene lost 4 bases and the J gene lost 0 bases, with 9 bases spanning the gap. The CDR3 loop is CAISGLGVNTEAFF. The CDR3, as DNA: TGTGCCATCAGTGGACTAGGCGTGAACACTGAAGCTTTCTTT.

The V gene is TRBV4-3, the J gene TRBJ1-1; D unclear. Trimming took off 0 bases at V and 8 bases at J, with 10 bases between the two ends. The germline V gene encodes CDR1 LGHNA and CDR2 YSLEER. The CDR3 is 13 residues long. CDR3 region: CASSQDFRGEAFF. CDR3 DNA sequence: TGCGCCAGCAGCCAAGATTTCCGCGGGGAAGCTTTCTTT.

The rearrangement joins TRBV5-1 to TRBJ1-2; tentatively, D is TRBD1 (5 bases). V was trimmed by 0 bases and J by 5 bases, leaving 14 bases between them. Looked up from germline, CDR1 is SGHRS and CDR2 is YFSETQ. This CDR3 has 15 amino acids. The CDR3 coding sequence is TGCGCCAGCAGCTTGGGGGGCGACGCCGTTTATGGCTACACCTTC. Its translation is CASSLGGDAVYGYTF.

The CDR3 DNA sequence: TGTGCCAGCAGCTTATCCCAGACTAGCACAGATACGCAGTATTTT. This gives the protein CASSLSQTSTDTQYF. The gene calls are TRBV7-2 and TRBJ2-3; D call uncertain. This CDR3 comprises 15 residues. V lost 2 bases and J 0 bases, leaving 9 bases between the germline ends. Germline lookup yields CDR1 SGHTA and CDR2 FQGNSA.